The source of this TCR beta chain is a study of shared clonotypes between healthy human individuals (dated by TCRdb to 2019 to 2021). For the study in its entirety: The cohort comprised a couple of women and a few men aged 18 to 49 years. Per donor, three plates each were used for CD4 naive and CD4 memory, two for CD8 naive, and one for CD8 memory. To estimate repertoire size and how much clonotype sharing occurs between individuals, the study deeply sequenced the blood TCR repertoires of five healthy adults. Libraries were prepared and TCR repertoires were sequenced by different laboratories using diverse techniques, in order to increase sequencing depth and limit assay-specific biases. Between about 0.8 and 8.9 billion PBMCs per donor were obtained by leukapheresis. What the work shows at the level of the full study, not this receptor alone: Even with the large sequencing depth, rarefaction of the sorted-subset datasets indicated that sequencing was incomplete. Compared with non-shared clonotypes, clonotypes shared by all four sorted-subset donors had higher generation probabilities. Naive subsets generally had larger estimated clonotype richness than memory subsets did. Pairwise subsampling led to the expectation that sequencing depth would affect the degree of clonotype sharing among donors. The small number of donors limited the genetic and exposure-history diversity represented. When a handful of donors were compared, the shared fraction of clonotypes was approximately 5% for naive CD4, 3.5% to 4% for naive CD8, more than 2% for memory CD4, and around 0.37% for memory CD8. Sampling was restricted to blood, and TCR repertoires in tissue are likely to differ from TCR repertoires in blood.

On this clone itself: Which antigen it targets is not known. No base quality values were provided; no much bigger clone lies one nucleotide off.

Using the deep immunoSEQ assay, TCR CDR3 regions were amplified from genomic DNA by multiplex PCR. For each cell subset, the extracted genomic DNA was distributed evenly across all wells of several immunoSEQ 96-well plates, and each plate served as one replicate. Each replicate PCR for sorted subsets received approximately 200 ng genomic DNA, equal to about 30,000 T cell genomes. The purified libraries were quantified using a Qubit 3.0 fluorometer, sized with a Bioanalyzer 2100, and then quantified again using the KAPA Library Quantification kit. Every immunoSEQ 96-well plate was sequenced on a dedicated single-read 150-cycle Illumina NextSeq 550 flow cell. The study's processing was this. Because only junctional sequences without quality scores were contained in the immunoSEQ output, filtering matching that applied to full-length reads could not be performed. Sequences were annotated with PyIR, a Python wrapper for IgBLAST v1.9, and V/J genes and CDR3 were assigned using IMGT germline references. Reads with weak V/J assignments (E-value above 1e-6), missing CDR3, stop codons, out-of-frame junctions, or ambiguous translated residues were removed. V3J clonotypes were defined as sequences sharing the same inferred V gene, J gene, and CDR3 amino acid sequence. To compute the percentage overlap between repertoires, the number of shared unique clonotypes was divided by the size of the smaller repertoire. Three approaches were used to assess repertoire richness: RTK rarefaction, the Chao1 estimator, and Recon v2.1 estimates of unobserved clonotypes. For all TCRbeta clonotypes obtained by the gDNA method from a handful of donors, generation probabilities were computed with OLGA. The immuneACCESS repertoire file appears here via TCRdb, limited to in-frame rearrangements. These files lack a portion of the clones; in checked studies, under half of the deficit traces to unresolved V genes, and the cause of the others is not known. V and J calls and clone size follow that table, whereas D and trimming were derived from the DNA. The sample has millions of clones on record, more than 80% of them singletons. The ten largest clones capture over 0.12% of the sample.

Donors were healthy HIV-negative adults with no recently reported acute infections or vaccinations. All donors were Caucasian adults living in Nashville, Tennessee, USA. CD4+ T cells were enriched by magnetic negative selection; naive cells were then positively selected on CD45RA, and the negative fraction formed the memory subset. Blood was collected by leukapheresis, and PBMCs were isolated by Ficoll-Histopaque density gradient centrifugation and then cryopreserved in liquid nitrogen vapor phase. Purity and quantity of every magnetically sorted T cell population were checked by analytical flow cytometry. From each sorted fraction, genomic DNA was isolated and quantified by UV absorbance on a Nanodrop 2000c. The V end loses 5 bases and the J end loses 3 bases, and a stretch of 4 bases separates them. The germline V gene (reference sequence) sets CDR1 to MNHNY and CDR2 to SVGAGI. The CDR3 sequence holds 11 residues, the cysteine and phenylalanine included. Solely the CDR3 DNA is kept, with 33 bases framed from the first base.

This TCR derives from a man between 18 and 35 years old in good health. The chain was built from TRBV6-6 and TRBJ2-5; the D gene is not confidently resolved. The sequencing sample was made of naive CD4+ T cells sorted from blood. Taken with the paper, the label for cell subset or site translates to: CD45RA+ positively selected. The DNA sequence is TGTGCCAGCAGTAAGGAAGAGACCCAGTACTTC. The resulting protein is CASSKEETQYF.